This TCR beta chain was recovered during a study of beta chain features in type 1 diabetes (dated 2018 in TCRdb). Some background on the complete study: Patients and healthy donors did not differ in mean age, gender distribution, total cell number or subset yield. Across all samples, some 100,000,000 sorted cells were examined, and cell number per subset correlated strongly with RNA yield. In the study, recently diagnosed type 1 diabetes patients and matched healthy donors were compared on the TCRB repertoires of their sorted circulating CD4+ T cell subsets. Whereas all 30 or so donors provided naive and central memory subsets, regulatory and stem cell-like memory subsets were isolated from just 8 patients and roughly eight healthy donors. General conclusions and limits of the study: The naive, central memory and regulatory TCRB repertoires appeared to resemble one another more closely among patients than among healthy donors. At VDJ recombination sites, patients with type 1 diabetes made fewer insertions and deleted more nucleotides, a pattern implying thymic rearrangement abnormalities. Shorter templates might be favored by PCR, yet because patient and control samples were amplified and corrected together, any such skew would affect both groups equally. Because the HLA sub-analyses included only small numbers of individuals, any influence of HLA type on TCRB rearrangement was left unresolved. In all four CD4+ subsets, TCRB CDR3 length was moderately but significantly shorter in type 1 diabetes patients. Because cDNA was sequenced instead of genomic DNA, activated cells with high expression could be over-represented, although the groups did not differ in activation or CD3 levels.

Including the terminal cysteine and phenylalanine, the CDR3 comprises 14 residues. CDR3 DNA only is kept here, 42 bases in frame from base 1. CDR1 and CDR2 were assigned from the germline V gene as SGHTA and FQGNSA. Here V drops 4 bases and J drops 2 bases, and the junction holds 0 bases not matched to any gene. The High Capacity cDNA Reverse Transcription Kit was used to reverse transcribe all of the isolated RNA, meaning that expressed TCRB transcripts were what got sequenced. Deep immunoSEQ sequencing was applied to naive, central memory and regulatory T cell samples, giving an average of about 3.8 million total reads per sample. After sorted cells were lysed in RLT buffer, RNA was extracted with DNase-treated RNeasy Micro or Mini kits, with the choice depending on cell number. Each cell subset was processed on its own to prevent cross-contamination, while patient and healthy donor samples were processed together. Using the immunoSEQ multiplex PCR, TCRB sequences were amplified from cDNA into 87-bp fragments spanning the CDR3 region. The amplicons were sequenced using the Illumina HiSeq platform. Per the source publication's procedure: Synthetic template baselines were used to correct PCR bias computationally, reads within Hamming distance 2 were collapsed, and singletons that could not be merged were discarded. Reads were aligned against IMGT to assign V, D and J genes, CDR3 length and insertions or deletions at six rearrangement sites. Clonotype counts were normalized to sorted cell number within each subset before computing true diversity and Gini coefficients with the tcR R package. The overlap coefficient, calculated on TCRB nucleotide sequences, was used to measure repertoire sharing. In its TCRdb copy, this immuneACCESS table keeps in-frame sequences only and misses some clones. Where compared with another copy, unresolved V genes explain less than half of these, and the others have no known cause. Clone size and the V and J calls come from that table; the DNA yielded D and trimming. Present in this sample are under 150,000 clones, 48% of which were seen just once. Around 0.45% of the sample belongs to the ten largest clones.

This clone was observed a handful of times. It has no known antigen specificity. The record has no base qualities; no much larger clone is one base away. Each donor gave one peripheral blood draw, roughly 0.12 L on average, collected into heparinised tubes. Naive, central memory, regulatory and stem cell-like memory CD4+ T cells were sorted on a BD FACSAria II using a panel including CD45RO, CCR7, CD25, CD127, CD95 and CD27. Purity was above 95% for every sorted population. PBMCs were isolated immediately by Lymphoprep density gradient centrifugation and stained directly without culture. So that batch effects would be minimized, each experiment stained and sorted samples in pairs, pairing one healthy donor with one patient.

This sequence uses TRBV7-2 and TRBJ2-7; TRBD2 matches 12 bases in the middle. Sample: Tregs from blood. Sample cell subset or site, as interpreted from the label and publication: regulatory CD4+ T cells. This clonotype was sampled from a man aged 18 to 29 in good health. The CDR3 here reads CASSSSGGAYEQYF. The sequence in DNA is TGTGCCAGCAGCTCTAGCGGGGGGGCCTACGAGCAGTACTTC.